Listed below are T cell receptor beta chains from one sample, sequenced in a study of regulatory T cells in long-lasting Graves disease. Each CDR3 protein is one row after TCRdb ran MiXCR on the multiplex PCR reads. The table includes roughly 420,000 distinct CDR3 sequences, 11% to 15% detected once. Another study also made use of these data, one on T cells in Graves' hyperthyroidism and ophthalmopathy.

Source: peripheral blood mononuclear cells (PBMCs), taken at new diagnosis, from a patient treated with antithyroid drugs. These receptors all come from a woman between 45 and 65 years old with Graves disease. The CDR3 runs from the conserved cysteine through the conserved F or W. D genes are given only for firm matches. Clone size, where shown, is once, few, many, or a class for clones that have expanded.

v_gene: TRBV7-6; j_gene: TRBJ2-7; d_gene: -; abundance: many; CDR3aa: CASSLAVGYEQYF; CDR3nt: TGTGCCAGCAGCTTAGCGGTGGGCTACGAGCAGTACTTC
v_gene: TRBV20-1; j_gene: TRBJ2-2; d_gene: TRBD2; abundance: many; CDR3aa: CSARTSGTTNTGELFF; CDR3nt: TGCAGTGCCCGGACTAGCGGGACTACGAACACCGGGGAGCTGTTTTTT
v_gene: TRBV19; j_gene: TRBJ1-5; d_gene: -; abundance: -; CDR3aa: CASRTRTAMNQPQHF; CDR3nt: TGTGCCAGTCGTACGAGGACAGCTATGAATCAGCCCCAGCATTTT
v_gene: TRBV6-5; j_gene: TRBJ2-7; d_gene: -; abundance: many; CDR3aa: CASRYRGASSGQYF; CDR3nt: TGTGCCAGCAGATACCGGGGAGCTTCTTCAGGGCAGTACTTC
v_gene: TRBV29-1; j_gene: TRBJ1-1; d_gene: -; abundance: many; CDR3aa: CSVEGQGQAFF; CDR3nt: TGCAGCGTTGAGGGACAAGGACAAGCTTTCTTT
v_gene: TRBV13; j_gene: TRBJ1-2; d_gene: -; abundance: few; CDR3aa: CASSSGTDFNYGYTF; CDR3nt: TGTGCCAGCAGCTCCGGGACTGACTTTAACTATGGCTACACCTTC
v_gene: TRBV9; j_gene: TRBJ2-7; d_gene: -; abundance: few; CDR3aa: CASGGGTARGEQYF; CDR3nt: TGTGCCAGCGGAGGAGGGACAGCCCGAGGGGAGCAGTACTTC
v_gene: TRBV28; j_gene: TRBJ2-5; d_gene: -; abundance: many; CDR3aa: CASSGLMTQETQYF; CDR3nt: TGTGCCAGCAGTGGCCTCATGACCCAAGAGACCCAGTACTTC
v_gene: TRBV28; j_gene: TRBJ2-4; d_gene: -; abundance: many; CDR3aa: CASTGMEGAKNIQYF; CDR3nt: TGTGCCAGCACGGGGATGGAGGGAGCCAAAAACATTCAGTACTTC
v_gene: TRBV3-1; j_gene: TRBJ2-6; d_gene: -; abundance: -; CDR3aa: CASSQDYRVSGANVLTF; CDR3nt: TGTGCCAGCAGCCAAGATTATAGGGTGTCAGGGGCCAACGTCCTGACTTTC
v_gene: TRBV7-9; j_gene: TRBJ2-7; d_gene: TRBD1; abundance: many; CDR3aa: CASSLAGQGAYEQYF; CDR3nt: TGTGCCAGCAGCTTAGCGGGCCAGGGGGCGTACGAGCAGTACTTC
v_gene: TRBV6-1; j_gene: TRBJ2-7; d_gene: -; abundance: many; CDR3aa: CASSEAEGERNEQYF; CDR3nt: TGTGCCAGCAGTGAAGCTGAAGGGGAGAGGAACGAGCAGTACTTC
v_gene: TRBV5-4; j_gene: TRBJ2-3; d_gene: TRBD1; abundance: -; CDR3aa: CASSFGQGQTDTQYF; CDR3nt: TGTGCCAGCAGCTTTGGACAGGGTCAGACAGATACGCAGTATTTT
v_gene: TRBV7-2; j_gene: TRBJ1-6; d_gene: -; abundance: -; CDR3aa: CASSQTVLGSPLHF; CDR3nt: TGTGCCAGCAGCCAGACAGTTCTCGGCTCACCCCTCCACTTT
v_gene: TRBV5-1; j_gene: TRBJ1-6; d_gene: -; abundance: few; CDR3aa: CASSLGLTANNSPLHF; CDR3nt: TGCGCCAGCAGCTTGGGGCTGACAGCAAATAATTCACCCCTCCACTTT
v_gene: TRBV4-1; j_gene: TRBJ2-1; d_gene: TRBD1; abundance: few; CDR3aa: CASSQVGTGSYNEQFF; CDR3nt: TGCGCCAGCAGCCAAGTAGGGACAGGGTCCTACAATGAGCAGTTCTTC
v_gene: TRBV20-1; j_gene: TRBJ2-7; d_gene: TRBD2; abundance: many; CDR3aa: CSASGASWGRRREGLTGWYEQYF; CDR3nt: TGCAGTGCTAGTGGTGCTAGCTGGGGACGGCGGCGGGAGGGCCTCACCGGTTGGTACGAGCAGTACTTC
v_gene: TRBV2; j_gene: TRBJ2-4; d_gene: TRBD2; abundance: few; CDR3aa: CASSRSGENIQYF; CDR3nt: TGTGCCAGCAGCCGTAGCGGGGAAAACATTCAGTACTTC
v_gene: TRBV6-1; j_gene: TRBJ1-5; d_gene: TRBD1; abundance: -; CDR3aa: CASEGQGNQPQHF; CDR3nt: TGTGCCAGCGAGGGACAGGGCAATCAGCCCCAGCATTTT
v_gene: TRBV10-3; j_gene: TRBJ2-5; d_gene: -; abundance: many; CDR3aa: CAISSQQGGQETQYF; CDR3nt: TGTGCCATCAGTTCCCAGCAAGGTGGACAAGAGACCCAGTACTTC
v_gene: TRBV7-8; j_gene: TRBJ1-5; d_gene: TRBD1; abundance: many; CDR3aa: CASSSGGYSNQPQHF; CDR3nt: TGTGCCAGCAGCTCAGGGGGATATAGCAATCAGCCCCAGCATTTT